This T cell receptor beta chain appears in the sequencing data of a study of radiotherapy plus CTLA-4 blockade in lung cancer. This clone was seen a single time. What it binds is unknown. Lung cancer patients with chemo-refractory metastatic non-small-cell disease were given focal radiation plus CTLA-4 blockade with ipilimumab. Per germline, CDR1 MNHEY and CDR2 SVGAGI. The V and J ends lost 8 bases and 0 bases, in that order; junction bases with no gene match: 6. The CDR3 extends over 15 amino acids. The repertoire was sequenced with immunoSEQ multiplex PCR; TCRdb's copy has only in-frame clones and lacks some. Of 95,000 to 150,000 clones in the sample, about nine tenths are singletons; the top ten hold approximately 7.2%. Points from the study as a whole: With interferon-beta, early dynamics of blood T cell clones were reported to best predict response. Radiotherapy was combined with ipilimumab, and tumor-derived TCR clones then expanded in blood.

The sequences come from peripheral blood, collected from a patient treated with radiotherapy plus ipilimumab. The TCR was taken from a human donor with non-small cell lung cancer that progressed on radiotherapy plus ipilimumab. The chain carries TRBV6-5 and TRBJ2-2; TRBD1 matches at 7 bases. The CDR3 reads CASRKTGPNTGELFF. In nucleotides, the CDR3 is TGTGCCAGCCGTAAGACAGGGCCGAACACCGGGGAGCTGTTTTTT.